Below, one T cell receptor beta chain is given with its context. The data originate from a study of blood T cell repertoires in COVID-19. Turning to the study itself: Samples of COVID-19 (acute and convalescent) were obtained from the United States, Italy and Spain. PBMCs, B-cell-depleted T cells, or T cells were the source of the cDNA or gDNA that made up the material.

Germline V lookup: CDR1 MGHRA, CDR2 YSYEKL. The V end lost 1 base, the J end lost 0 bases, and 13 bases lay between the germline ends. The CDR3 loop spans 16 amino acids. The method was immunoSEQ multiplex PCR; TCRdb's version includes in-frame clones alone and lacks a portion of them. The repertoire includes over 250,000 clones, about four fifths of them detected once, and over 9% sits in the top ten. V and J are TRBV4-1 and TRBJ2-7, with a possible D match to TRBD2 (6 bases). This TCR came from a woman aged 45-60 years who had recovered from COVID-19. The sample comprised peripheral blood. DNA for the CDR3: TGCGCCAGCAGCCAAGTCGGGGGTTTGAGCTCCTACGAGCAGTACTTC. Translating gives CASSQVGGLSSYEQYF.